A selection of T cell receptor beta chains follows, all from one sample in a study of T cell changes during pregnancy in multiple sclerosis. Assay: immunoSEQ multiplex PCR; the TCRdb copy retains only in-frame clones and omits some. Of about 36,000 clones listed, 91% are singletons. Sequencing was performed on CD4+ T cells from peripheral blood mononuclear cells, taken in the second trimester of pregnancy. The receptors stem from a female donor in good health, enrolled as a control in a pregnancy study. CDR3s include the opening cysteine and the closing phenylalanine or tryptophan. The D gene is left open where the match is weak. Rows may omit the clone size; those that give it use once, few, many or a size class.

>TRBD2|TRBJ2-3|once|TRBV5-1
TGCGCCAGCAGCCTCCTAGCGGGCGAACTAGATACGCAGTATTTT
CASSLLAGELDTQYF
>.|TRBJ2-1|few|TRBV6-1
TGTGCCAGCAGTGAAGCGCCCGGACTGTACAATGAGCAGTTCTTC
CASSEAPGLYNEQFF
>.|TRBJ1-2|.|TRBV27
TGTGCCAGCAGTCCCTCGGGACACGGAGACTATGGCTACACCTTC
CASSPSGHGDYGYTF
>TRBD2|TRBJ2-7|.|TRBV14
TGTGCCAGCAGCCCGAAAGCGGGGAACGAGCAGTACTTC
CASSPKAGNEQYF
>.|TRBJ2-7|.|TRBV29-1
TGCAGCGCCGGACAACACGAGCAGTACTTC
CSAGQHEQYF
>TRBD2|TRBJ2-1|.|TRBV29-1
TGCAGCGCTGCCCTAGCGGGGGCCGACAATGAGCAGTTCTTC
CSAALAGADNEQFF
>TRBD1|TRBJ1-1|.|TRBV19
TGTGCCAGTAGTACCCAGGGGGCCGGGAACACTGAAGCTTTCTTT
CASSTQGAGNTEAFF
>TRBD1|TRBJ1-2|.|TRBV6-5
TGTGCCAGCGGGACAGGGATCTATGGCTACACCTTC
CASGTGIYGYTF
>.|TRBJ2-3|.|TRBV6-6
TGTGCCAGCAGTCTCAGGAGGGGCACAGATACGCAGTATTTT
CASSLRRGTDTQYF
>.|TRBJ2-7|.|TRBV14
TGTGCCAGCAGCCAAGTTTATGGGGCTGGCGAGCAGTACTTC
CASSQVYGAGEQYF
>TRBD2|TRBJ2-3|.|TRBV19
TGTGCCAGCCTAAGCGGGGGGAGCACAGATACGCAGTATTTT
CASLSGGSTDTQYF
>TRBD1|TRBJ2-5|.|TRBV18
TGTGCCAGCTCACCACCTTATCGCCAAGGGGGCGAGACCCAGTACTTC
CASSPPYRQGGETQYF
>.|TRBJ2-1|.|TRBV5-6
TGTGCCAGCAGCTTAACCAGTAATGAGCAGTTCTTC
CASSLTSNEQFF
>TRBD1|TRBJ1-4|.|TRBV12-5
TGTGCTAGTGGCACAGGACAGGGCGAGGAAAAACTGTTTTTT
CASGTGQGEEKLFF
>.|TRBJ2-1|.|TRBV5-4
TGTGCCAGCAGCTCAGCGACTAGTAGCTCCTACAATGAGCAGTTCTTC
CASSSATSSSYNEQFF
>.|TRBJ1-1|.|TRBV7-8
TGTGCCAGCAGCTTGAGACAGATAGATGAAGCTTTCTTT
CASSLRQIDEAFF
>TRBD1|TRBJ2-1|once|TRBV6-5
TGTGCCAGCAGTTCCCTAGGGCATGCAGGGGGCAATGAGCAGTTCTTC
CASSSLGHAGGNEQFF
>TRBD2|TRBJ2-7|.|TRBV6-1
TGTGCCAGCACCGGGGGGAGCGGGGGGGGGACCGAGCAGTACTTC
CASTGGSGGGTEQYF
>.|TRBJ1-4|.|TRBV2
TGTGCCAGCAGCGCCGTCAGGGTCTTGAATGAAAAACTGTTTTTT
CASSAVRVLNEKLFF
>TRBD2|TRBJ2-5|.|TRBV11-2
TGTGCCAGCAGCGCGGCGGGAGGGCAAGAGACCCAGTACTTC
CASSAAGGQETQYF
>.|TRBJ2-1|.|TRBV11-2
TGTGCCAGCAGCTTAGAACCGGGGGCCTACAATGAGCAGTTCTTC
CASSLEPGAYNEQFF
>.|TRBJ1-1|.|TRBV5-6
TGTGCCAGCAGATCTGACCCGGGGAGAACTGAAGCTTTCTTT
CASRSDPGRTEAFF
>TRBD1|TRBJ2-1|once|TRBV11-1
TGTGCCAGCAGCTTAGCGCAAAACAGGGGGCAAGGGGAGCAGTTCTTC
CASSLAQNRGQGEQFF
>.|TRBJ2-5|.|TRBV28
TGTGCCAGCAATAGGCGGGGCCTGGACCATTGGGGCCAGTACTTC
CASNRRGLDHWGQYF
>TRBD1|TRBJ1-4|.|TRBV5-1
TGCGCCAGCAGCTTTTCGGGACAGGGGAATGAAAAACTGTTTTTT
CASSFSGQGNEKLFF
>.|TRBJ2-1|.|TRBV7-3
TGTGCCAGCAGCTCGAATAGGGGGTCTGAGCAGTTCTTC
CASSSNRGSEQFF
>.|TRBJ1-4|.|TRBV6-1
TGTGCCAGCAGTGAAGTTCAGTTTGCAACTAATGAAAAACTGTTTTTT
CASSEVQFATNEKLFF
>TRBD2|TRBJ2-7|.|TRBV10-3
TGTGCCATCGGGGCGGGAGACTCCTACGAGCAGTACTTC
CAIGAGDSYEQYF
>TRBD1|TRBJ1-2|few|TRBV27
TGTGCCAGCAGTTTGACAGGGGTAGGTGGCTACACCTTC
CASSLTGVGGYTF
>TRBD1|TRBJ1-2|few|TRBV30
TGTGCCTGGAGTGGACGCGACAGGGGATTCTATGGCTACACCTTC
CAWSGRDRGFYGYTF
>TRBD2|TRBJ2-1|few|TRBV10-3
TGTGCCACCCAAGCGGGAGGGAGTTACAATGAGCAGTTCTTC
CATQAGGSYNEQFF